This T cell receptor (beta chain) is drawn from a study of cytomegalovirus exposure and HLA in healthy donors. Germline V lookup: CDR1 SEHNR, CDR2 FQNEAQ (reference sequence). This CDR3 is 12 amino acids long. PCR amplification relied on 60 Vbeta primers (plus 13 Jbeta primers). The protocol was immunoSEQ multiplex PCR, while the TCRdb copy is restricted to in-frame clones and leaves out a portion. The table records about 120,000 clones, about four fifths of them present only once. Each donor's status was that of a healthy bone marrow donor. Comments on this clone: At one boundary the junction diverges from the germline segment, which might be a read error.

The sequence was obtained from a woman aged 40-49 years in good health and CMV-seropositive. Sequenced input: PBMCs. The chain employs TRBV7-9 and TRBJ2-1, with unresolved D. The CDR3 DNA reads TGTTCCAGCAGCCCTATCTCCAATGAGCAGTTCTTC. The encoded protein is CSSSPISNEQFF. The entire variable domain, with the rest obtained from reference TRBV7-9 and TRBJ2-1, is as follows: DTGVSQNPRHKITKRGQNVTFRCDPISEHNRLYWYRQTLGQGPEFLTYFQNEAQLEKSRLLSDRFSAERPKGSFSTLEIQRTEQGDSAMYLCSSSPISNEQFFGPGTRLTVL.